This T cell receptor (beta chain) was identified during a study of OX40 agonist ivuxolimab in advanced cancers. The V gene's germline CDR1 is LNHDA and CDR2 SQIVND (reference sequence). V dropped 4 bases and J dropped 5 bases, with 17 bases sitting between them. This CDR3 is built from 16 residues. Note on this clone: What it binds is unknown.

The study's findings and limits: Antigens targeted by the expanded peripheral T cells were not determined. Average numbers of expanded clones were greater in CD8+ T cells than in CD4+.

TCRdb's copy holds only in-frame clones and misses some; the assay was immunoSEQ multiplex PCR. The table shows 25,000 to 30,000 clones, with 80% to 85% occurring only once. Sequences were derived from CD4+ or CD8+ T cells sorted from blood, sampled in a trial of the OX40 agonist ivuxolimab. The origin of this receptor is an adult with an advanced solid tumor such as melanoma, head and neck, liver or kidney cancer. The V gene is TRBV19, the J gene TRBJ1-4, with D possibly TRBD1 on 6 matching bases. Written as DNA, the CDR3 is TGTGCCAGTAGTAGGAGACAGGAGACGGGAAATGAAAAACTGTTTTTT. It translates to CASSRRQETGNEKLFF.